The 23 T cell receptor beta chains below were found in one sample sequenced in a study of quantifying T cell responses using KT2 cells. Study-wide context: Reverse transcription used primers in the TCR alpha and beta constant regions.

An oligo carrying a UMI was ligated to the cDNA 3' end. An equimolar mix of RC1.1 and RC1.2 primed the beta chain across TRBC1 and TRBC2. TCRdb re-called the UMI-ligation and nested PCR reads with MiXCR, one entry per CDR3 protein. The sample has over 40,000 distinct CDR3 sequences, roughly 10% seen once. Sequenced sample: PBMCs spiked with cells of the T cell clone KT2. The source of these receptors is a human donor.

The gene calls are TRBV6-2 or TRBV6-3 and TRBJ2-7, with 7 bases lining up with TRBD2. CDR1 is MNHEY, CDR2 SVGEGT, per germline. V lost 5 bases, J lost 6 bases, and 13 bases stayed unmatched. The length of the CDR3 is 15 residues. The CDR3 DNA is TGTGCCAGCAGTCCGCTTGGCGGGAGTCGTCTCGAGCAGTACTTC. Its translation is CASSPLGGSRLEQYF.

This clonotype was seen repeatedly, ten times or more. The chain combines TRBV7-2 with TRBJ2-1, with 7 bases identical to TRBD1. With 2 bases clipped from V and 9 bases from J, the junction kept 10 bases outside the gene matches. The CDR3 covers 15 residues. Germline values: CDR1 SGHTA, CDR2 FQGNSA. The CDR3 here is CASSLTGVSLSEQFF. As DNA, the CDR3 is TGTGCCAGCAGCTTAACAGGGGTGAGCTTGAGTGAGCAGTTCTTC.

The V call is TRBV12-3 or TRBV12-4, the J call TRBJ1-4, with 7 positions matching TRBD1. Germline trimming cut 6 bases from V and 7 bases from J; bases unmatched to any gene: 8. The CDR3 length is 14 residues. CDR3 coding DNA: TGTGCCAGCAGACAGGGGTTAAGGGGTGAAAAACTGTTTTTT. It yields the protein CASRQGLRGEKLFF.

This clonotype was seen a single time. The rearrangement joins TRBV5-1 to TRBJ1-1, with 7 bases matching TRBD1. Germline-derived CDR1 and CDR2 are SGHRS and YFSETQ. The J segment lost 7 bases and the V segment lost 4 bases, leaving 4 bases of the junction unmatched. The CDR3 has 12 amino acids. This CDR3 reads CASSPGTVEAFF. The CDR3 DNA is TGCGCCAGCAGCCCCGGGACAGTTGAAGCTTTCTTT.

In its sample, this clonotype was seen a few times. V and J are TRBV19 and TRBJ2-7; 8 bases match TRBD1. The V gene's germline CDR1 is LNHDA and CDR2 SQIVND (reference sequence). V was clipped by 6 bases and J by 4 bases; unmatched bases: 17. The CDR3 length is 17 residues. CDR3 DNA: TGTGCCAGTAGCTCGCAAGGACAGGGCTCTACTTCTTACGAGCAGTACTTC. Translating it yields CASSSQGQGSTSYEQYF.

The genes are TRBV5-1 and TRBJ2-1, with unresolved D. CDR1 is SGHRS and CDR2 is YFSETQ in the germline V gene. The ends were cut back, 2 bases at V and 4 bases at J, with 13 bases in the middle. The CDR3 loop spans 15 amino acids. CDR3 sequence: CASSFLGSRYNEQFF. In DNA, the CDR3 is TGCGCCAGCAGCTTCTTGGGGTCTAGGTACAATGAGCAGTTCTTC.

The chain links TRBV20-1 to TRBJ2-1, with TRBD1 identical over 11 bases. Germline-derived CDR1 and CDR2 are DFQATT and SNEGSKA (reference sequence). This CDR3 has 13 amino acids. The CDR3 sequence: CSKPGQGVNEQFF. CDR3 nucleotides: TGCAGCAAACCGGGACAGGGGGTCAATGAGCAGTTCTTC.

V is TRBV27 and J is TRBJ2-7, with 7 bases aligning to TRBD1. This CDR3 has 12 amino acids. CDR1 MNHEY and CDR2 SMNVEV come from the germline V gene (reference sequence). With 6 bases clipped from V and 5 bases from J, the junction kept 4 bases outside the gene matches. CDR3 sequence (DNA): TGTGCCAGCAGGACACAGGGGAACGAGCAGTACTTC. It specifies CASRTQGNEQYF.

This clonotype was seen a few times. The V and J genes are TRBV18 and TRBJ2-2, with a weak D call TRBD2 (7 bases). In germline, CDR1 is KGHSH, CDR2 LQKENI. Trimming pared 1 base from V and 3 bases from J, leaving 12 bases between. This CDR3 is 16 amino acids long. As DNA, the CDR3 is TGTGCCAGCTCACCACTGGGGGGGCCGGACACCGGGGAGCTGTTTTTT. It yields the protein CASSPLGGPDTGELFF.

There are a few counts of this clonotype. The chain uses TRBV10-3 and TRBJ2-5; D might be TRBD1 (6 bases). The CDR3 loop spans 13 amino acids. Germline assignment: CDR1 ENHRY and CDR2 SYGVKD. Trimming left V 6 bases short and J 4 bases short, with 12 bases between. CDR3 region: CAISRGTAETQYF. The DNA of the CDR3 is TGTGCCATCAGCAGGGGAACGGCAGAGACCCAGTACTTC.

J is TRBJ1-4 and V is TRBV5-4; D gene ambiguous. CDR3 size: 15 residues. Germline V gene sequence: CDR1 SGHNT, CDR2 YYREEE (reference sequence). V lost 0 bases, J lost 0 bases, and 6 bases lay in between. DNA of the CDR3: TGTGCCAGCAGCTTGGATCCCCCAACTAATGAAAAACTGTTTTTT. Translating it yields CASSLDPPTNEKLFF.

V gene TRBV3-1 combines with J gene TRBJ1-1; TRBD1 matches at 7 bases. The CDR3 sequence is 12 residues long. Germline trimming cut 10 bases from V and 14 bases from J; bases unmatched to any gene: 16. Germline CDR1 and CDR2: LGHDT and YNNKEL (reference sequence). CDR3 nucleotides: TGTGCCACTACTAGACAGGGCTCCGAACGCTTCTTT. Protein: CATTRQGSERFF. The whole variable domain, filled in from reference TRBV3-1 and TRBJ1-1, reads DTAVSQTPKYLVTQMGNDKSIKCEQNLGHDTMYWYKQDSKKFLKIMFSYNNKELIINETVPNRFSPKSPDKAHLNLHINSLELGDSAVYFCATTRQGSERFFGQGTRLTVV.

The genes are TRBV6-5 and TRBJ1-1, with TRBD1 identical over 10 bases. Trimming cost V 0 bases and J 7 bases; bases outside gene matches: 11. This CDR3 is built from 17 residues. Germline V gives CDR1 MNHEY, CDR2 SVGAGI. The CDR3 protein is CASSYSVTGGWNGEAFF. CDR3 nucleotide sequence: TGTGCCAGCAGTTACTCGGTGACAGGGGGCTGGAACGGTGAAGCTTTCTTT.

This clonotype was found a few times. The chain carries TRBV25-1 and TRBJ2-2; D possibly corresponds to TRBD2 (6 bases). V was pared by 3 bases and J by 4 bases, with 15 bases between. The length of the CDR3 is 16 residues. Germline CDR1 is MGHDK and CDR2 is SYGVNS. In DNA, the CDR3 is TGTGCCAGCAGTGATCTAGGGACTGGACTCACCGGGGAGCTGTTTTTT. The encoded protein is CASSDLGTGLTGELFF.

The chain employs TRBV4-2 and TRBJ2-1; 8 nucleotides agree with TRBD1. Germline assignment: CDR1 LGHNA and CDR2 YNFKEQ. The CDR3 is 12 amino acids. The ends lost 2 bases at V and 14 bases at J; junction bases unmatched: 5. The CDR3 sequence: CASSQTGQGKFF. CDR3 bases: TGTGCCAGCAGCCAAACAGGACAGGGCAAGTTCTTC.

A few counts support this clonotype. The chain recombines TRBV9 with TRBJ1-1, with D uncertain. Trimming removed 0 bases at V and 8 bases at J, with 14 bases between. The CDR3 is 14 amino acids. Germline CDR1 is SGDLS and CDR2 is YYNGEE. This chain's CDR3 is CASSVDDIGLEAFF. The DNA of the CDR3 is TGTGCCAGCAGCGTAGACGACATAGGACTGGAAGCTTTCTTT.

This clonotype was recorded at least ten times. V is TRBV24-1 and J is TRBJ1-2; D remains ambiguous. CDR1 and CDR2 (germline): KGHDR, SFDVKD. V shed 3 bases and J shed 2 bases, with 15 bases lying between them. The length of the CDR3 is 16 residues. CDR3 sequence: CATSDKVGSTNYGYTF. CDR3 DNA: TGTGCCACCAGTGATAAGGTGGGATCCACCAACTATGGCTACACCTTC.

This clonotype was detected a few times. The chain employs TRBV7-6 and TRBJ2-7, with TRBD2 identical over 8 bases. Germline V gene data show CDR1 as SGHVS and CDR2 as FNYEAQ. Trimming removed 4 bases from V and 6 bases from J; junction bases left unmatched: 14. The CDR3 consists of 16 residues. The CDR3 region has the DNA TGTGCCAGCAGCTCCCTCCGTGGGCGGGAGGAGCGCGAGCAGTACTTC. This encodes CASSSLRGREEREQYF.

There are a few counts of this clonotype. V usage is TRBV10-2 and J usage is TRBJ1-1; 7 nucleotides match TRBD1. The CDR3 runs to 14 residues. The V gene's germline CDR1 is WSHSY and CDR2 SAAADI. Trimming took 6 bases from V and 6 from J; bases not matched to a gene: 10. CDR3 DNA: TGCGCCAGCAGAGACAGGGAACGGTACTCTGAAGCTTTCTTT. Its translation: CASRDRERYSEAFF.

This clonotype was counted only a few times. V and J are TRBV12-3 or TRBV12-4 and TRBJ2-1; perhaps TRBD1 as D (6 bases). Deletions cut 6 bases from V and 5 bases from J, with 17 bases between. The CDR3 runs to 15 residues. The chain's CDR3 is CASRSSGTMNNEQFF. The CDR3, as DNA: TGTGCCAGCAGGTCCTCCGGGACAATGAACAATGAGCAGTTCTTC.

The rearrangement links TRBV7-9 to TRBJ2-7; D call uncertain. Germline lookup yields CDR1 SEHNR and CDR2 FQNEAQ (reference sequence). Trimming shortened V by 2 bases and J by 6 bases, and 11 bases separated the two germline ends. This CDR3 has 13 amino acids. As DNA, the CDR3 is TGTGCCAGCAGCTTAACGTCGTGGGGCGAGCAGTACTTC. Translation gives CASSLTSWGEQYF.

The V gene is TRBV12-3 or TRBV12-4, the J gene TRBJ1-5; possibly TRBD1 for D (6 bases). V was pared by 1 base and J by 4 bases, with 8 bases between. CDR3 size: 14 residues. The CDR3 protein is CASSLGTANQPQHF. As DNA, the CDR3 is TGTGCCAGCAGTTTAGGGACAGCAAATCAGCCCCAGCATTTT.

This clonotype was detected many times. The chain carries TRBV7-2 and TRBJ2-2; no reliable D call. The CDR3 consists of 13 residues. Germline values: CDR1 SGHTA, CDR2 FQGNSA. Deletions cut 4 bases from V and 0 bases from J, with 3 bases between. This CDR3 reads CASSSTNTGELFF. The CDR3 DNA is TGTGCCAGCAGCTCGACGAACACCGGGGAGCTGTTTTTT.